These T cell receptor gamma chains were read from a single sample in a study of Vδ1+ human thymocytes. TCRdb re-called clones from the multiplex PCR reads via CATT. The table has about 36,000 gamma-chain clones, roughly a fifth seen once. The sequencing input was Vdelta1+ gamma-delta thymocytes from the thymus. The receptors stem from a girl less than two years old who had congenital heart surgery. Each CDR3 is given with its conserved first and last residue. The order of the fields is V gene, clone size, J gene, CDR3 DNA, CDR3 protein. Size is stated for part of the rows, as once, few or many counts, or as a class when the clone is expanded.

v_call: TRGV2
clone_size: few
j_call: TRGJP2
cdr3_nt: TGTGCCACCTGGGACGCCTCTAAGGGGATCAAGACGTTT
cdr3_aa: CATWDASKGIKTF

v_call: TRGV2
clone_size: NA
j_call: TRGJ1/TRGJ2
cdr3_nt: TGTGCCACCTGGGACGGCGCCGATCGTTATTATAAGAAACTCTTT
cdr3_aa: CATWDGADRYYKKLF

v_call: TRGV3
clone_size: NA
j_call: TRGJ1/TRGJ2
cdr3_nt: TGTGCCACCTGGGATGGGAGCGGGAAGAAACTCTTT
cdr3_aa: CATWDGSGKKLF

v_call: TRGV4
clone_size: few
j_call: TRGJ1/TRGJ2
cdr3_nt: TGTGCCACCTGGGGTCCTAATTATTATAAGAAACTCTTT
cdr3_aa: CATWGPNYYKKLF

v_call: TRGV2
clone_size: few
j_call: TRGJ1/TRGJ2
cdr3_nt: TGTGCCACCTCCTATAAGAAACTCTTT
cdr3_aa: CATSYKKLF

v_call: TRGV2
clone_size: NA
j_call: TRGJ1/TRGJ2
cdr3_nt: TGTGCCACCTGGGACGGGCCCGAGCCGAATTATTATAAGAAACTCTTT
cdr3_aa: CATWDGPEPNYYKKLF

v_call: TRGV9
clone_size: few
j_call: TRGJ1/TRGJ2
cdr3_nt: TGTGCCTTGTGGGAGGTGCGTTATCTGAAACTCTTT
cdr3_aa: CALWEVRYLKLF

v_call: TRGV9
clone_size: many
j_call: TRGJ1/TRGJ2
cdr3_nt: TGTGCCTTGGTGGAGACCGATAAGAAACTCTTT
cdr3_aa: CALVETDKKLF

v_call: TRGV2
clone_size: NA
j_call: TRGJP2
cdr3_nt: TGTGCCACCTGGGACCCCTATTGGATCAAGACGTTT
cdr3_aa: CATWDPYWIKTF

v_call: TRGV9
clone_size: medium-sized
j_call: TRGJ1/TRGJ2
cdr3_nt: TGTGCCTTGTGGGAGGTCCAGAATTATTATAAGAAACTCTTT
cdr3_aa: CALWEVQNYYKKLF

v_call: TRGV5
clone_size: NA
j_call: TRGJ1/TRGJ2
cdr3_nt: TGTGCCACCTGGGACAGGCCGCTGGATTATTATAAGAAACTCTTT
cdr3_aa: CATWDRPLDYYKKLF

v_call: TRGV3
clone_size: few
j_call: TRGJ1/TRGJ2
cdr3_nt: TGTGCCACCTGGGACAGGGGACGGCGGTGGAAGAAACTCTTT
cdr3_aa: CATWDRGRRWKKLF

v_call: TRGV4
clone_size: few
j_call: TRGJ1/TRGJ2
cdr3_nt: TGTGCCACCTGGGATGGTAACTATAAGAAACTCTTT
cdr3_aa: CATWDGNYKKLF

v_call: TRGV8
clone_size: once
j_call: TRGJP1
cdr3_nt: TGTGCCACCTGGGATAGCCCTACCACTGGTTGGTTCAAGATATTT
cdr3_aa: CATWDSPTTGWFKIF

v_call: TRGV8
clone_size: few
j_call: TRGJ1/TRGJ2
cdr3_nt: TGTGCCACCTGGGATAAGAGAGGTTATTATAAGAAACTCTTT
cdr3_aa: CATWDKRGYYKKLF

v_call: TRGV9
clone_size: NA
j_call: TRGJ1/TRGJ2
cdr3_nt: TGTGCCTTGTGGGAGGTGGGATCCCAGGAGAAACTCTTT
cdr3_aa: CALWEVGSQEKLF

v_call: TRGV4
clone_size: NA
j_call: TRGJ1/TRGJ2
cdr3_nt: TGTGCCACCTGGGGCGTTGATTATAAGAAACTCTTT
cdr3_aa: CATWGVDYKKLF